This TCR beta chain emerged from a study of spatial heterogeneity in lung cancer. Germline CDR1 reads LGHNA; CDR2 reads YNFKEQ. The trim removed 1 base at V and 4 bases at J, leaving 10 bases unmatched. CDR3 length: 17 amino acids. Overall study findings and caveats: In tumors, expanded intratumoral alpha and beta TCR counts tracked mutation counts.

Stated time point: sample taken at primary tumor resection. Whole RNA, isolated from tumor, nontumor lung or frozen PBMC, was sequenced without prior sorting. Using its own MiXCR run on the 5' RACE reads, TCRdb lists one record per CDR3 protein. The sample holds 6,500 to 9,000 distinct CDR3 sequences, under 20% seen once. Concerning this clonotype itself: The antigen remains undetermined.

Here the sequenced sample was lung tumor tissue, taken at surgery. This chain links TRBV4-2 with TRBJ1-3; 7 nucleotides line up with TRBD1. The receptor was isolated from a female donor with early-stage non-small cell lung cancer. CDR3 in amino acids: CASSQGGRQGLGNTIYF. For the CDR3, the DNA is TGTGCCAGCAGCCAAGGGGGCCGACAGGGACTGGGAAACACCATATATTTT.